The rows below give T cell receptor beta chains drawn from one sample of a study of blood T cell repertoires in COVID-19. Generated by immunoSEQ multiplex PCR, the TCRdb table keeps only in-frame clones and is missing some. Of 250,000 to 350,000 clones detected, 86% appear once; the ten largest clones hold around 13%. The sequencing input was peripheral blood. Every receptor here comes from a woman in her 70s with COVID-19, enrolled during active disease. The CDR3 runs from the conserved cysteine through the conserved F or W. Each record gives: clone size, D gene, J gene, V gene, CDR3 DNA, CDR3 protein. D genes are given only for firm matches. Only some rows state a clone size, as once, few, many or a class for expanded clones.

size: once
D: NA
J: TRBJ1-2
V: TRBV4-3
DNA: TGCGCCAGCAGCCAAGATCGGGGGGGAGGCTACACCTTC
CDR3: CASSQDRGGGYTF

size: NA
D: NA
J: TRBJ2-7
V: TRBV27
DNA: TGTGCCAGCAGTTTCGGTAGAGGAGGTGGTGTCTACGAGCAGTACTTC
CDR3: CASSFGRGGGVYEQYF

size: NA
D: NA
J: TRBJ2-1
V: TRBV15
DNA: TGTGCCACCAGAGGGGCAGGACACAATGAGCAGTTCTTC
CDR3: CATRGAGHNEQFF

size: NA
D: TRBD1
J: TRBJ1-1
V: TRBV11-2
DNA: TGTGCCAGCTCCCGACAGGGGAACACTGAAGCTTTCTTT
CDR3: CASSRQGNTEAFF

size: NA
D: NA
J: TRBJ1-2
V: TRBV12-3/TRBV12-4
DNA: TGTGCCAGCAGTTTCCCAGGGAACTATGGCTACACCTTC
CDR3: CASSFPGNYGYTF

size: NA
D: TRBD1
J: TRBJ2-3
V: TRBV3-1/TRBV3-2
DNA: TGTGCCAGCAGCCAAGATTATTGGCAGGGGGTAAAAACAGATACGCAGTATTTT
CDR3: CASSQDYWQGVKTDTQYF

size: NA
D: NA
J: TRBJ2-5
V: TRBV7-3
DNA: TGTGCCAGCAGCTTAACCCGGGACCAAGAGACCCAGTACTTC
CDR3: CASSLTRDQETQYF

size: NA
D: NA
J: TRBJ1-5
V: TRBV23-1
DNA: TGCGCCAGCCTTGCGGGGGGTGGCAATCAGCCCCAGCATTTT
CDR3: CASLAGGGNQPQHF

size: NA
D: NA
J: TRBJ2-7
V: TRBV20-1
DNA: TGCAGCGCTAGGGGGGGTTACGAGCAGTACTTC
CDR3: CSARGGYEQYF

size: NA
D: NA
J: TRBJ1-2
V: TRBV5-4
DNA: TGTGCCAGCAGCTTTGACAGTTATGGCTACACCTTC
CDR3: CASSFDSYGYTF

size: NA
D: TRBD1
J: TRBJ2-5
V: TRBV27
DNA: TGTGCCAGCAGTTTAACAGGGGGCTGGGAGACCCAGTACTTC
CDR3: CASSLTGGWETQYF

size: NA
D: TRBD1
J: TRBJ2-7
V: TRBV28
DNA: TGTGCCAGCAGTTTAGAAGGGACAGGGGGCAGGCTGTACTTC
CDR3: CASSLEGTGGRLYF

size: NA
D: NA
J: TRBJ1-1
V: TRBV18
DNA: TGTGCCAGCTCATACGGGGTCAACACTGAAGCTTTCTTT
CDR3: CASSYGVNTEAFF

size: NA
D: NA
J: TRBJ2-5
V: TRBV7-7
DNA: TGTGCCAGCAGCTTAGGGCACGGGGGTGGACAAGAGACCCAGTACTTC
CDR3: CASSLGHGGGQETQYF

size: NA
D: TRBD1
J: TRBJ2-7
V: TRBV5-1
DNA: TGCGCCAGCAGCTTGGAGCAGGGGGCCCCTTCGAACTACGAGCAGTACTTC
CDR3: CASSLEQGAPSNYEQYF

size: once
D: NA
J: TRBJ2-5
V: TRBV4-1
DNA: TGCGCCAGCAGCCGCGGACTGGGCCCCCGGGGAGAGACCCAGTACTTC
CDR3: CASSRGLGPRGETQYF

size: NA
D: NA
J: TRBJ1-5
V: TRBV10-3
DNA: TGTGCCATCAGTGAAGGGGAGGATCAGCCCCAGCATTTT
CDR3: CAISEGEDQPQHF